This section outlines one TCR beta chain sequence together with its context. Its cognate antigen is unknown. The investigators collected lesional scalp punch biopsies and peripheral blood from alopecia areata patients. PBMCs served as the source from which CD4+ and CD8+ T cells were sorted. This sample was included in a study of CD8+ T cells in alopecia areata. Study in general: In an open-label trial, patients got 5 to 10 mg tofacitinib twice daily.

General study findings and limits: Compared with normal scalp, lesional scalp had higher clonality and more expanded CD8+ clones.

Reverse transcription of extracted RNA yielded cDNA, which provided the sequencing template. Using immunoSEQ multiplex PCR, the repertoire was profiled, and TCRdb retains in-frame clones only, with some absent. This sample carries over 100,000 clones, approximately 49% of them seen once, and the ten largest clones take around 19%. Germline CDR1 is SQVTM and CDR2 is ANQGSEA. The CDR3 totals 14 residues. With 0 bases removed from V and 4 bases from J, the gap between germline ends came to 13 bases. The TCR comes from a human donor with alopecia areata. The sequences come from CD8+ T cells sorted from blood, collected at week 0. J is TRBJ2-7 and V is TRBV29-1; D not resolved. The DNA of the CDR3 is TGCAGCGTTGAAGATGGAGAAAGGGCATACGAGCAGTACTTC. Translation gives CSVEDGERAYEQYF.